This T cell receptor beta chain is from a study of naive and memory T cell subsets. Broader study findings: Naive repertoires, especially CD8, held a few larger clonotypes, possibly memory cells re-expressing CD45RA.

Two oligonucleotides, mixed equimolar, formed the beta constant-region primer covering TRBC1 and TRBC2. The ligated cDNA underwent four PCR rounds using SP2 and nested alpha and beta constant-region primers. TCRdb re-analysed the UMI-ligation and nested PCR reads in MiXCR, keeping a single row per CDR3 protein. This table has over 80,000 distinct CDR3 sequences, about 11% appearing once. This clonotype was counted a single time. Its specificity is not known. Cells stained for CD3, CD4, CD8, CD45RA, CD27 and viability were sorted into four CD45RA/CD27 subsets. The CDR3 loop spans 15 amino acids. J was trimmed by 3 bases and V by 10 bases; bases with no gene match: 4. Per the germline V gene, CDR1 is ENHRY and CDR2 is SYGVKD.

The sequence derives from a human donor in good health. The rearrangement links TRBV10-3 to TRBJ2-1; TRBD2 aligns across 15 bases. The sample was naive CD4+ T cells from blood. The CDR3 sequence: CATGTSGGHYNEQFF. The CDR3 coding sequence is TGTGCCACAGGGACTAGCGGGGGGCACTACAATGAGCAGTTCTTC.